This T cell receptor beta chain was retrieved from a study of blood T cell repertoires in COVID-19 (dated by TCRdb to about 2020). Looking at the study overall: Samples from collaborators originated in the United States, Italy and Spain and spanned both the acute and convalescent phases of COVID-19. The material from the prospective study consisted of cDNA or gDNA derived from T cells, B-cell-depleted T cells, or PBMCs. The dataset comprised deeply sampled blood TCRbeta repertoires from subjects exposed to, actively infected with, or recovered from COVID-19. A freely available public database, intended as a resource for researchers studying the immune response to SARS-CoV-2, is where the repertoires were released. The samples were drawn from two sources: the first 160 participants of the ongoing ImmuneRACE study, and 1,200 or so subjects contributed by 6 global collaborators. The sample metadata nearly always contained a de-identified subject ID, COVID-19 status, age in years and sex. HLA class I and class II types, where available, came from metadata supplied by the sample provider rather than from assay-based typing.

Comments on this clone: The clone's antigen remains unknown. No much larger clonotype is one base removed from it; base qualities were not supplied.

The collaborating institutions used their own protocols to collect whole blood in K2EDTA tubes. For TCRbeta analysis, collaborator samples were shipped as frozen whole blood, as isolated PBMCs, or as DNA extracted from either sample type. TCRbeta CDR3 regions were amplified from genomic DNA using the immunoSEQ Assay, a bias-controlled multiplex PCR. In the paper's pipeline: Within the assay, amplification of reference gene primers was used to estimate how many nucleated cells each sample contained. To quantify the absolute abundance of each unique TCRbeta CDR3 rearrangement, sequence reads were collapsed and filtered. For each sample, productive Simpson clonality was calculated as the square root of Simpson's diversity index over productive rearrangements. TCRdb provides this immuneACCESS table in a form limited to in-frame rearrangements. Some clones are lacking; in checked studies, under half of them reflect an unresolved V gene, and why the rest are absent is not known. Clone size and V and J calls were adopted from that table, with D and trimming inferred from the DNA. The sample yields about 53,000 clones; about nine tenths were counted once. The ten largest account for roughly 2.5% of the sample.

Broader findings and caveats from the paper: The quantity of clinical and demographic metadata differed by source and by participant and was supplied without curation.

Inclusive of the bounding cysteine and phenylalanine, the CDR3 is 13 residues long. The read is trimmed to its CDR3 DNA, 39 bases read in frame from base 1. CDR1 and CDR2, looked up from the germline V gene, are MNHEY and SVGAGI. Trimming removed 7 bases from V and 1 base from J, leaving 10 bases between the germline ends. Here the chain combines TRBV6-5 and TRBJ1-1; the D gene assignment is ambiguous. Material: peripheral blood. The source is a man older than 75 with acute or convalescent COVID-19. The CDR3 has the sequence CASITGWNTEAFF. The DNA reads TGTGCCAGCATTACGGGGTGGAACACTGAAGCTTTCTTT.